This T cell receptor (beta chain) was sequenced for a study of cytomegalovirus exposure and HLA in healthy donors. Findings and caveats of the study: The productive fraction for most TCR beta V segments was about 87% or about 30% in an earlier analysis.

The CDR3 sequence is 15 residues long. V lost 0 bases and J lost 1; bases outside the gene matches: 3. Germline values: CDR1 GTSNPN, CDR2 SVGIG (reference sequence). A remark on this clone: Its antigen remains unidentified.

This PCR relied on a set of 60 Vbeta primers and 13 Jbeta primers. TCRdb's table, derived via immunoSEQ multiplex PCR, lists solely in-frame clones and lacks some. Here the sample spans some 150,000 clones, roughly 64% being singletons. V gene TRBV30 combines with J gene TRBJ1-5; 7 bases are shared with TRBD1. Sequencing input: PBMCs. The clonotype was recovered from a young woman in good health and CMV-seropositive. CDR3 sequence: CAWSVLGGSNQPQHF. CDR3 DNA: TGTGCCTGGAGTGTATTAGGGGGCAGCAATCAGCCCCAGCATTTT.